This T cell receptor beta chain came from a study of monozygotic twins with inflammatory bowel disease. The authors made each sample's cDNA in eight separate reactions. UMIs that included a 6-nucleotide sample barcode were added by template switching, which took place during cDNA synthesis. After re-calling the 5' RACE reads, TCRdb lists one entry per CDR3 protein, DNA absent. This sample carries approximately 400,000 distinct CDR3 sequences, with around 2.6% going to the ten biggest clones. Comments on this clonotype: What it binds is unknown.

Overall study findings and caveats: Nothing supported a single strong signal or clonotype that was associated with IBD. People with IBD had fewer clonotypes in common with others than healthy twins did, especially with disease activity.

The CDR3 consists of 13 residues. From germline, CDR1 is KGHDR and CDR2 SFDVKD. The clonotype originates from a human donor with ulcerative colitis or Crohn's disease, or a healthy co-twin of an affected twin (not recorded which). The chain uses TRBV24-1 and TRBJ1-5. What was sequenced was blood. CDR3: CATSDDGNQPQHF.